The 23 T cell receptor beta chains presented below share a single source sample, sequenced in a study of OX40 agonist ivuxolimab in advanced cancers. Libraries were prepared by immunoSEQ multiplex PCR; TCRdb keeps only in-frame clonotypes and omits some of them. This repertoire shows about 98,000 clones, more than 85% found once; its top ten account for roughly 0.27%. The sample was CD4+ or CD8+ T cells sorted from blood, taken in a trial of the OX40 agonist ivuxolimab. The receptor source for this set is an adult with an advanced solid tumor such as melanoma, head and neck, liver or kidney cancer.

This clone showed up just a few times. This chain links TRBV6-6 with TRBJ1-6; tentatively, D is TRBD1 (6 bases). CDR1 and CDR2 (germline): MNHNY, SVGAGI (reference sequence). CDR3 length: 15 residues. Trimming took 5 bases from V and 7 from J, leaving 15 bases between them. CDR3 protein: CASSPRQAGNSPLHF. The CDR3 DNA reads TGTGCCAGCAGTCCTCGACAGGCCGGGAATTCACCCCTCCACTTT.

V and J are TRBV7-2 and TRBJ2-1, with D perhaps TRBD2 (5 bases). Germline lookup yields CDR1 SGHTA and CDR2 FQGNSA. This CDR3 region has 13 residues. Trimming left V 4 bases short and J 6 bases short, with 10 bases between. Here the CDR3 reads CASSSDYPNEQFF. The CDR3 bases are TGTGCCAGCAGCTCCGACTACCCCAATGAGCAGTTCTTC.

The chain carries TRBV7-3 and TRBJ2-5, with a possible D match to TRBD2 (5 bases). V lost 5 bases, J lost 0 bases, and 19 bases lay in between. Germline CDR1 reads SGHTA; CDR2 reads FQGTGA. The CDR3 extends over 17 amino acids. The CDR3 bases are TGTGCCAGCAGCCTCCCCGGGGTGCGCGGCGACCAAGAGACCCAGTACTTC. Translating gives CASSLPGVRGDQETQYF.

The chain couples TRBV6-5 to TRBJ1-2; tentative D call: TRBD1 (6 bases). The CDR3 consists of 13 residues. V lost 6 bases and J lost 5, with 13 bases in between. The germline V gene encodes CDR1 MNHEY and CDR2 SVGAGI. The CDR3 region is CASRQGLGYGYTF. The CDR3 DNA is TGTGCCAGCAGGCAGGGGCTAGGGTATGGCTACACCTTC.

J is TRBJ2-7 and V is TRBV7-9, with D perhaps matching TRBD2 (5 bases). Trimming took 1 base from V and 3 from J, leaving 22 bases between them. CDR1 is SEHNR and CDR2 is FQNEAQ in the germline V gene (reference sequence). The CDR3 covers 18 residues. The CDR3, as DNA: TGTGCCAGCAGCTTAGACGGGTGGACTGGGGAGTACCTCTACGAGCAGTACTTC. This codes for CASSLDGWTGEYLYEQYF.

The J gene is TRBJ1-5, the V gene TRBV7-3; D not resolved. The ends were cut back, 0 bases at V and 6 bases at J, with 6 bases in the middle. The CDR3 covers 13 residues. Germline CDR1 SGHTA, CDR2 FQGTGA. The CDR3 DNA reads as TGTGCCAGCAGCTTAACGGGGAGTCAGCCCCAGCATTTT. Encoded protein: CASSLTGSQPQHF.

The CDR3 sequence is CASSEQALYGYTF. In nucleotides, the CDR3 is TGTGCCAGCAGTGAACAGGCTCTCTATGGCTACACCTTC. This chain connects TRBV28 to TRBJ1-2, with D maybe TRBD1 (5 bases). From germline, CDR1 is MDHEN and CDR2 SYDVKM. The CDR3 covers 13 residues. The V gene lost 5 bases and the J gene lost 4 bases, with 11 bases spanning the gap.

The CDR3 sequence: CATSSILAGDNEQFF. In nucleotides, the CDR3 is TGTGCCACCAGCTCTATACTAGCGGGGGACAATGAGCAGTTCTTC. The V and J genes are TRBV19 and TRBJ2-1, with 11 positions matching TRBD2. This CDR3 has 15 amino acids. Germline V gene sequence: CDR1 LNHDA, CDR2 SQIVND (reference sequence). Trimming took 10 bases from V and 5 from J; bases not matched to a gene: 10.

The chain employs TRBV5-1 and TRBJ1-2; TRBD1 matches 7 bases. Germline V gene data show CDR1 as SGHRS and CDR2 as YFSETQ. This CDR3 spans 15 amino acids. V lost 6 bases and J lost 7; bases outside the gene matches: 15. The DNA of the CDR3 is TGCGCCAGCAACCCATTAACAGGGGACGGTATTGGCTACACCTTC. Residues: CASNPLTGDGIGYTF.

This chain joins TRBV27 and TRBJ1-5; tentatively, D is TRBD1 (5 bases). Germline loops: CDR1 MNHEY, CDR2 SMNVEV (reference sequence). The CDR3 covers 15 residues. V gave up 5 bases and J gave up 1 base, with 12 bases separating them. DNA for the CDR3: TGTGCCAGCAGTCCCTACTGGGGGAGCAATCAGCCCCAGCATTTT. Its protein is CASSPYWGSNQPQHF.

This clone was observed a single time. The V call is TRBV28, the J call TRBJ1-2, with a tentative D call TRBD1 (5 bases). The CDR3 length is 21 residues. Germline values: CDR1 MDHEN, CDR2 SYDVKM. The V end was cut by 2 bases, the J end by 0 bases, with 28 bases between. CDR3 DNA sequence: TGTGCCAGCAGTTTAGGATGGGGGTATTTTCGACAAAATCAAGCTAACTATGGCTACACCTTC. Its protein product is CASSLGWGYFRQNQANYGYTF.

Comment on this clone: Other DNA sequences in this specimen translate into the identical CDR3. The chain combines TRBV5-1 with TRBJ1-3; D unresolved. This CDR3 region has 14 residues. In germline, CDR1 is SGHRS, CDR2 YFSETQ. V lost 3 bases to trimming and J lost 0 bases, with 7 bases between them. Here the CDR3 reads CASSSLGSGNTIYF. The CDR3 nucleotides read TGCGCCAGCAGCTCCCTCGGCTCTGGAAACACCATATATTTT.

This rearrangement joins TRBV9 to TRBJ2-7; the D gene is possibly TRBD1 (7 bases). CDR3 length equals 14 residues. Germline-derived CDR1 and CDR2 are SGDLS and YYNGEE. Trimming took off 0 bases at V and 7 bases at J, with 14 bases between the two ends. The CDR3 DNA follows: TGTGCCAGCAGCGTAGGGGCAGGGGGGAATGAGCAGTACTTC. Translating it yields CASSVGAGGNEQYF. Using reference TRBV9 and TRBJ2-7 for the parts outside the CDR3, the full variable domain is DSGVTQTPKHLITATGQRVTLRCSPRSGDLSVYWYQQSLDQGLQFLIQYYNGEERAKGNILERFSAQQFPDLHSELNLSSLELGDSALYFCASSVGAGGNEQYFGPGTRLTVT.

The CDR3 loop is CAWSGLADNEQFF. The CDR3 nucleotides are TGTGCCTGGAGCGGACTAGCGGACAATGAGCAGTTCTTC. The chain combines TRBV30 with TRBJ2-1; 10 positions agree with TRBD2. The CDR3 has 13 residues. J gave up 5 bases and V 3 bases, and 1 base lay outside the gene matches. Germline CDR1 reads GTSNPN; CDR2 reads SVGIG (reference sequence).

Details on this clone: Other DNA sequences in the same sample also yield this CDR3. V and J are TRBV7-9 and TRBJ2-5; no firm D call. The CDR3 covers 11 residues. The germline V gene has CDR1 SEHNR and CDR2 FQNEAQ (reference sequence). Trimming left V 2 bases short and J 2 bases short, with 0 bases between. CDR3: CASSLQETQYF. The CDR3 nucleotides are TGTGCCAGCAGCTTACAAGAGACCCAGTACTTC. The full variable domain, its missing parts supplied by reference TRBV7-9 and TRBJ2-5, is DTGVSQNPRHKITKRGQNVTFRCDPISEHNRLYWYRQTLGQGPEFLTYFQNEAQLEKSRLLSDRFSAERPKGSFSTLEIQRTEQGDSAMYLCASSLQETQYFGPGTRLLVL.

The genes are TRBV19 and TRBJ2-7, with a possible D match to TRBD1 (5 bases). Germline CDR1 reads LNHDA; CDR2 reads SQIVND (reference sequence). This CDR3 region has 14 residues. Trimming left V 3 bases short and J 1 base short, with 10 bases between. CDR3 nucleotide sequence: TGTGCCAGTAGTATTTTTAGGGGATCCTACGAGCAGTACTTC. It codes for CASSIFRGSYEQYF.

The J gene is TRBJ2-2, the V gene TRBV30; no firm D call. This CDR3 contains 13 residues. V was trimmed by 4 bases and J by 3 bases, leaving 9 bases between them. CDR1 and CDR2 from the germline V gene are GTSNPN and SVGIG (reference sequence). This chain's CDR3 is CAWTEAYTGELFF. As DNA, the CDR3 is TGTGCCTGGACCGAGGCCTACACCGGGGAGCTGTTTTTT. The full variable domain, in which reference TRBV30 and TRBJ2-2 provide the parts outside the CDR3, is SQTIHQWPATLVQPVGSPLSLECTVEGTSNPNLYWYRQAAGRGLQLLFYSVGIGQISSEVPQNLSASRPQDRQFILSSKKLLLSDSGFYLCAWTEAYTGELFFGEGSRLTVL.

This chain's CDR3 is CASSLVGTGPEQYV. Here the CDR3 DNA reads TGTGCCAGCAGCTTGGTGGGGACAGGGCCCGAGCAGTACGTC. The chain uses TRBV5-5 and TRBJ2-7, with 9 bases that match TRBD1. The CDR3 consists of 14 residues. Trimming took 0 bases from V and 6 from J; bases not matched to a gene: 4. CDR1 and CDR2 (germline): SGHKS, YYEKEE (reference sequence).

The chain carries TRBV30 and TRBJ1-2, with a possible D match to TRBD1 (5 bases). Germline loops: CDR1 GTSNPN, CDR2 SVGIG (reference sequence). The V end lost 3 bases, the J end lost 11 bases, and 19 bases lay between the germline ends. The CDR3 has 13 amino acids. CDR3 in amino acids: CAWRRSRGFGYTF. CDR3 sequence (DNA): TGTGCCTGGAGAAGGAGTAGGGGTTTTGGGTACACCTTC.

This rearrangement joins TRBV4-3 to TRBJ2-4; the D is unclear. Germline CDR1 LGHNA, CDR2 YSLEER. The CDR3 spans 16 residues. V lost 0 bases, J lost 0 bases, and 9 bases lay in between. DNA for the CDR3: TGCGCCAGCAGCCAAGATGTGACGCTAGCCAAAAACATTCAGTACTTC. It is translated as CASSQDVTLAKNIQYF.

CDR3 sequence: CASSLVSRNEQFF. The CDR3 DNA sequence: TGTGCCAGCAGCTTAGTCTCCCGCAATGAGCAGTTCTTC. The gene calls are TRBV11-2 and TRBJ2-1; no reliable D call. CDR3 length equals 13 residues. Germline lookup yields CDR1 SGHAT and CDR2 FQNNGV. Trimming took 1 base from V and 6 from J, leaving 7 bases between them.

The CDR3 is CASSLGGGSTDTQYF. Written as DNA, the CDR3 is TGTGCCAGCAGCCTGGGGGGCGGAAGCACAGATACGCAGTATTTT. The rearrangement joins TRBV11-2 to TRBJ2-3, with D possibly called TRBD1 or TRBD2 (6 bases each). The ends were cut back, 5 bases at V and 0 bases at J, with 12 bases in the middle. The CDR3 extends over 15 amino acids. CDR1 is SGHAT and CDR2 is FQNNGV in the germline V gene.

CDR3 loop: CASSVGDYYNEQFF. DNA for the CDR3: TGTGCCAGCAGCGTAGGGGACTACTACAATGAGCAGTTCTTC. The chain combines TRBV9 with TRBJ2-1; TRBD2 matches 7 bases. This CDR3 comprises 14 residues. Per the germline V gene, CDR1 is SGDLS and CDR2 is YYNGEE. V lost 0 bases and J lost 3; bases outside the gene matches: 0.